This T cell receptor (beta chain) derives from a study of blood T cell repertoires in COVID-19. The overall study: Samples of COVID-19 (acute and convalescent) were obtained from the United States, Italy and Spain. Sources were T cells, B-cell-depleted T cells, or PBMCs; the material itself was cDNA or gDNA.

How the authors handled the data: The authors estimated nucleated cell counts from reference gene primer amplification. Generated by immunoSEQ multiplex PCR, the TCRdb table keeps only in-frame clones and is missing some. V and J calls and clone size follow that table, whereas D and trimming were derived from the DNA. Among roughly 240,000 clones, about 82% were seen once, and the ten largest hold 5% to 7%. Seattle's enrolled individuals joined amid active infection and were then monitored longitudinally. Germline CDR1 GTSNPN, CDR2 SVGIG (reference sequence). The CDR3 spans 16 residues. The junction had 9 bases not matched to a gene; V was cut back by 2 bases and J by 2 bases.

The chain employs TRBV30 and TRBJ1-3, with 7 bases lining up with TRBD1. The receptor was isolated from an elderly woman with COVID-19, enrolled during active disease. The sample taken for sequencing was peripheral blood. CDR3 coding DNA: TGTGCCTGGAGTTCCTCGTTGGGGACAGCTGGAAACACCATATATTTT. Amino acids: CAWSSSLGTAGNTIYF.